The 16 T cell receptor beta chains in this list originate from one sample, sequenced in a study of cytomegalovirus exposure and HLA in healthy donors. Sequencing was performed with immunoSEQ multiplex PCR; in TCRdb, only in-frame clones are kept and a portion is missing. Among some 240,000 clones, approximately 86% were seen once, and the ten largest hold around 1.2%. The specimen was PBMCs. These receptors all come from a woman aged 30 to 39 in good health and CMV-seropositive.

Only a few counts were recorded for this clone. CDR3 nucleotide sequence: TGTGCCAGCTCGCCTACAGGGGAGCCCCAGCATTTT. Protein: CASSPTGEPQHF. The gene calls are TRBV18 and TRBJ1-5, with 7 bases matching TRBD1. Looked up from germline, CDR1 is KGHSH and CDR2 is LQKENI. This CDR3 contains 12 residues. With V trimmed by 6 bases and J by 8 bases, 4 bases remained unmatched.

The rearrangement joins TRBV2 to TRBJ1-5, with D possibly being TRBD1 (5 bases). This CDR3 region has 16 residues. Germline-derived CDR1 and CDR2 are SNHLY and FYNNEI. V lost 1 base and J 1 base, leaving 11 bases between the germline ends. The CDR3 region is CASSEGAGPSNQPQHF. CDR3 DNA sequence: TGTGCCAGCAGTGAAGGGGCGGGGCCCAGCAATCAGCCCCAGCATTTT.

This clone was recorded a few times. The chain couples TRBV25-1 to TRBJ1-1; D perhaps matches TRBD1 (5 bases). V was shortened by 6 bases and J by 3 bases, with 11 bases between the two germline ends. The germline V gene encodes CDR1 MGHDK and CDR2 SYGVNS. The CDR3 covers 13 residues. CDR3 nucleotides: TGTGCCAGCAGAGACTCGGGGGACACTGAAGCTTTCTTT. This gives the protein CASRDSGDTEAFF.

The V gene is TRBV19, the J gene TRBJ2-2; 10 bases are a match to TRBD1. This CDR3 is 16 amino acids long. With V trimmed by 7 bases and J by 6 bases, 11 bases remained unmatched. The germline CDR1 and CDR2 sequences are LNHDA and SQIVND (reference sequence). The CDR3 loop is CASTSPGQGLAGELFF. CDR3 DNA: TGTGCCAGTACCTCCCCGGGACAGGGGCTCGCCGGGGAGCTGTTTTTT.

CDR3 residues: CASSRILTGERQPQHF. In DNA, the CDR3 is TGCGCCAGCAGCCGAATATTAACGGGGGAAAGGCAGCCCCAGCATTTT. The chain carries TRBV4-1 and TRBJ1-5, with a possible D match to TRBD1 (5 bases). Trimming pared 4 bases from V and 7 bases from J, leaving 20 bases between. The CDR3 runs to 16 residues. Germline loops: CDR1 MGHRA, CDR2 YSYEKL.

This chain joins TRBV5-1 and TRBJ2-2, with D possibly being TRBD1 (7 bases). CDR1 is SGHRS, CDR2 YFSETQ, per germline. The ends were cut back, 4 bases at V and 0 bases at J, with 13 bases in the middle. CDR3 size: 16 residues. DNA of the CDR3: TGCGCCAGCAGCGCGGGAACAGGGGCGAACACCGGGGAGCTGTTTTTT. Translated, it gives CASSAGTGANTGELFF.

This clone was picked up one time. The CDR3 DNA reads TGTGCCAGTAACAGTAACACAGATACGCAGTATTTT. Its protein is CASNSNTDTQYF. This sequence joins TRBV19 and TRBJ2-3, with D uncertain. The CDR3 is made up of 12 amino acids. V was clipped by 7 bases and J by 2 bases, with 7 bases between them. Germline V lookup: CDR1 LNHDA, CDR2 SQIVND (reference sequence).

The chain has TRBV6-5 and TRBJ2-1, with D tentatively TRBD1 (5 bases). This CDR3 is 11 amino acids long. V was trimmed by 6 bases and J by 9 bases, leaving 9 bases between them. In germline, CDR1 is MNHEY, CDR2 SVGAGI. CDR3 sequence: CASSQGTEQFF. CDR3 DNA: TGTGCCAGCAGCCAGGGTACTGAGCAGTTCTTC.

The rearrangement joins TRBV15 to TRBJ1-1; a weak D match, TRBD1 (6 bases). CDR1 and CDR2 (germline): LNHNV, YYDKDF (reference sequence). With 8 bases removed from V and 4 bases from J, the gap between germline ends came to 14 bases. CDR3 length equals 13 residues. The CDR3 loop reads CATSQGLGTEAFF. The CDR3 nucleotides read TGTGCCACCTCCCAGGGGTTAGGCACTGAAGCTTTCTTT.

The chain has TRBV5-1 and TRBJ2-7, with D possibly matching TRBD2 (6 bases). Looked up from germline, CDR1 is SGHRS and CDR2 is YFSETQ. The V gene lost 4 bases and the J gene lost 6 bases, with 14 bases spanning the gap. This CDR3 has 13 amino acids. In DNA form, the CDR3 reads TGCGCCAGCAGCACGACAAGGGGACTCGAGCAGTACTTC. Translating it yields CASSTTRGLEQYF.

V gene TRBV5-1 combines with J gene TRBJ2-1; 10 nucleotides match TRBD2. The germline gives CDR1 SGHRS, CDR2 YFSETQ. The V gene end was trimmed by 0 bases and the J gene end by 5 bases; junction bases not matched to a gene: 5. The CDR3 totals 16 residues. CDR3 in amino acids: CASSLATSGTNNEQFF. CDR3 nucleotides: TGCGCCAGCAGCTTGGCCACTAGCGGGACCAACAATGAGCAGTTCTTC.

This CDR3 is CASSFRGGTSTDTQYF. CDR3 DNA sequence: TGTGCCAGCAGTTTCCGCGGGGGAACTAGCACAGATACGCAGTATTTT. V and J are TRBV27 and TRBJ2-3; 7 bases match TRBD2. CDR3 length: 16 amino acids. Germline V gene data show CDR1 as MNHEY and CDR2 as SMNVEV (reference sequence). Trimming cost V 3 bases and J 0 bases; bases outside gene matches: 6.

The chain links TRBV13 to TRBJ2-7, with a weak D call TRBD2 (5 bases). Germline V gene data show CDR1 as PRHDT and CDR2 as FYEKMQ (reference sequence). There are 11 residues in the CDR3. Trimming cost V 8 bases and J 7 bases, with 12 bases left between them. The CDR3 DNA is TGTGCCAGCTCCGAGCCGGGGGAGCAGTACTTC. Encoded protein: CASSEPGEQYF.

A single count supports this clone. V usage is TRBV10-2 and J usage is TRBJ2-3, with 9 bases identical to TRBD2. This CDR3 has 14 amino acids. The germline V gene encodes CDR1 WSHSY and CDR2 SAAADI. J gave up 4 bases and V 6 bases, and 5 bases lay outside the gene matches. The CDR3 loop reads CASRASGNADTQYF. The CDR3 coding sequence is TGCGCCAGCAGGGCTAGCGGGAACGCAGATACGCAGTATTTT.

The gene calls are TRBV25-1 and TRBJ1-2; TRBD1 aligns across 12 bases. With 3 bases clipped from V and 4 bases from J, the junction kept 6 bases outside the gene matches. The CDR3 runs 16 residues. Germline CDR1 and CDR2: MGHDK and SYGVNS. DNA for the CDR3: TGTGCCAGCAGTGATTCGGGGACAGGGGGCGTCTATGGCTACACCTTC. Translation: CASSDSGTGGVYGYTF.

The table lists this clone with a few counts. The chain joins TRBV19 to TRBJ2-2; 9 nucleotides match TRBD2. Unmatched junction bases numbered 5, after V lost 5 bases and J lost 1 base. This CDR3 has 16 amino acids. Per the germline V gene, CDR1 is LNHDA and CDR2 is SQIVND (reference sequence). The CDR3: CASSFLLAGNTGELFF. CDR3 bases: TGTGCCAGTAGTTTTCTACTAGCGGGGAACACCGGGGAGCTGTTTTTT.